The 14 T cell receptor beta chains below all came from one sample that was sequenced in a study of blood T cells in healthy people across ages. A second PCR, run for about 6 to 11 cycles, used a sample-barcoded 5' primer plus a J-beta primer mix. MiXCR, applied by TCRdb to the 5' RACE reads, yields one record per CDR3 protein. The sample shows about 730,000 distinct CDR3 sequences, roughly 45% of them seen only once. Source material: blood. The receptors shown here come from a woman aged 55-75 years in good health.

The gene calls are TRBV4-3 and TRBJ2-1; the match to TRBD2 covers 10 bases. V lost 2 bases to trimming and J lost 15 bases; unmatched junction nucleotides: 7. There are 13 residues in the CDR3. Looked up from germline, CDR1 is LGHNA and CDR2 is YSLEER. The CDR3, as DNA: TGCGCCAGCAGCCAAAACCGGGGACTAGCGCGGTTCTTC. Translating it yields CASSQNRGLARFF.

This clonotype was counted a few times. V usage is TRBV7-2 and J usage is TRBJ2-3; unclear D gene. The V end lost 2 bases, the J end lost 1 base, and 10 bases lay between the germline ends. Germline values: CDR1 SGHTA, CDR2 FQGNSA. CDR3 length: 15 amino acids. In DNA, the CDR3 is TGTGCCAGCAGCTTAATGTGGGCAGGCACAGATACGCAGTATTTT. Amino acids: CASSLMWAGTDTQYF.

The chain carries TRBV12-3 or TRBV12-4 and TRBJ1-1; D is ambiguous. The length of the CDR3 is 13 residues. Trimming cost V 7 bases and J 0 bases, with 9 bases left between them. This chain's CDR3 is CASTDRVNTEAFF. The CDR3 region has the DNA TGTGCCAGCACCGACCGGGTGAACACTGAAGCTTTCTTT.

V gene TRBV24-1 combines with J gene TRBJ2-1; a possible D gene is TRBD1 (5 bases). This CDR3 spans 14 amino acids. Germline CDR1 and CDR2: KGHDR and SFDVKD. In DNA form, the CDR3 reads TGTACCCCAAAGGGGCCGCGCTCCTACAATGAGCAGTTCTTC. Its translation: CTPKGPRSYNEQFF.

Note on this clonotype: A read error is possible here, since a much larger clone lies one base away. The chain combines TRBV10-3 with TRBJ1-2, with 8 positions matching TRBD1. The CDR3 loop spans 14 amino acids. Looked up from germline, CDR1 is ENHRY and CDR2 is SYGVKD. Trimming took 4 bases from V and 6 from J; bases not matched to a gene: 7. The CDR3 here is CAISGRGPENGYTF. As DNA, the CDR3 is TGTGCCATCAGTGGCAGGGGGCCGGAGAATGGCTACACCTTC.

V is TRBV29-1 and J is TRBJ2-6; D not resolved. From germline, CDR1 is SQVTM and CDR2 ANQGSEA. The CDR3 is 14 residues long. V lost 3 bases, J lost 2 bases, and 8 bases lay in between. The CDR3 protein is CSVESPPGANVLTF. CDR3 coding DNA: TGCAGCGTTGAGTCCCCCCCTGGGGCCAACGTCCTGACTTTC.

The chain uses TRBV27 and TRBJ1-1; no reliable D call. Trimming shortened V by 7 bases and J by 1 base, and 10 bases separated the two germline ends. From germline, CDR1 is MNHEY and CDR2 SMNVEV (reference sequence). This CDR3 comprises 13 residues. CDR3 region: CASNQRENTEAFF. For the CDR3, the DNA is TGTGCCAGCAACCAGAGGGAGAACACTGAAGCTTTCTTT.

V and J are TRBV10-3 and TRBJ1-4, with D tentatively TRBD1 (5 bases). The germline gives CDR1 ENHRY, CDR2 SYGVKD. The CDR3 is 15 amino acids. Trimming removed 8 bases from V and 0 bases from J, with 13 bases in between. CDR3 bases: TGTGCCATCCACCCCGGGGGGGCAACTAATGAAAAACTGTTTTTT. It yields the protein CAIHPGGATNEKLFF.

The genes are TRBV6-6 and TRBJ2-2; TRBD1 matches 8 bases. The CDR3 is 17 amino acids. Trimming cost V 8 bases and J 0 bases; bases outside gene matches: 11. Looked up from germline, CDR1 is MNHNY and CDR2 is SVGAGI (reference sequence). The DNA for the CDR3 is TGTGCCAGCCACACTGGACAGGGTATCGCGAACACCGGGGAGCTGTTTTTT. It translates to CASHTGQGIANTGELFF.

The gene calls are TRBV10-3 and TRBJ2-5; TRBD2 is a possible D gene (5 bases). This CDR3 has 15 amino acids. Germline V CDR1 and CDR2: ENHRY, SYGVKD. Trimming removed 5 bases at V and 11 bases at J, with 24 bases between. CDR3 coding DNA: TGTGCCATCAGTCTTGATGCGACCCCGGCAAGGGAGCAGTACTTC. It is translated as CAISLDATPAREQYF.

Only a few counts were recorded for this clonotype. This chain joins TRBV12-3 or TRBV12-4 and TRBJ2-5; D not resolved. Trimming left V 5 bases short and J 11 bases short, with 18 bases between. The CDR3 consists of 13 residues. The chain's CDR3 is CASSNTWINEQYF. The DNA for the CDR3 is TGTGCCAGCAGTAACACTTGGATTAATGAGCAGTACTTC.

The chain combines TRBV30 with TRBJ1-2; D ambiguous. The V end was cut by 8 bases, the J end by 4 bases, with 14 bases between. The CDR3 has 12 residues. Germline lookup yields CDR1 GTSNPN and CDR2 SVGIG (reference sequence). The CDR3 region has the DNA TGTGCCGGCAGACAAGCTCCCTATGGCTACACCTTC. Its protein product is CAGRQAPYGYTF. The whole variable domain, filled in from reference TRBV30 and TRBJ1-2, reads SQTIHQWPATLVQPVGSPLSLECTVEGTSNPNLYWYRQAAGRGLQLLFYSVGIGQISSEVPQNLSASRPQDRQFILSSKKLLLSDSGFYLCAGRQAPYGYTFGSGTRLTVV.

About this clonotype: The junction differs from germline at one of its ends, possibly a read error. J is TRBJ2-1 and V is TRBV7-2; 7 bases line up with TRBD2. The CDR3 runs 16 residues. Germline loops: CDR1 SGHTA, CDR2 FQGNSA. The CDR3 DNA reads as TGTGCCAGCAGTCTACTCGGGGGGAACTCCTATAATGAGCAGTTCTTC. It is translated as CASSLLGGNSYNEQFF.

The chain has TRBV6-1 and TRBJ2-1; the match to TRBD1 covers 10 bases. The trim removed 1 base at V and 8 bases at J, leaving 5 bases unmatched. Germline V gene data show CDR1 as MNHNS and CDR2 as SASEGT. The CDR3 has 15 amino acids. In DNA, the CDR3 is TGTGCCAGCAGTGAAGGGGGACAGGGGTATGATGAGCAGTTCTTC. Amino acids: CASSEGGQGYDEQFF.